What follows describes a single TCR beta chain. This sample includes further DNA sequences coding for the same CDR3. This sample is drawn from a study of cytomegalovirus exposure and HLA in healthy donors. The PCR contained 60 Vbeta and 13 Jbeta primers. Data came from immunoSEQ multiplex PCR; TCRdb stores just in-frame clones and leaves some out. The sample lists 170,000 or so clones, roughly four fifths occurring once. Germline values: CDR1 SGHRS, CDR2 YFSETQ. The CDR3 has 15 residues. Trimming stripped 4 bases from V and 0 bases from J, with 10 bases between. The sample was PBMCs. V and J are TRBV5-1 and TRBJ1-4; the D gene is possibly TRBD1 (5 bases). The TCR originated in a man in his fifties in good health and CMV-seronegative. As DNA, the CDR3 is TGCGCCAGCAGCCCGGACACTTCAACTAATGAAAAACTGTTTTTT. It is translated as CASSPDTSTNEKLFF.